Below, 25 T cell receptor beta chains from the same sample are listed, as sequenced in a study of CD8+ T cells in alopecia areata. As the sequencing template, cDNA was produced by extracting RNA and reverse transcribing it. The method was immunoSEQ multiplex PCR; TCRdb's version includes in-frame clones alone and lacks a portion of them. Counted here are approximately 40,000 clones, roughly half occurring once; the ten biggest clones make up about 1.7%. Once sorted, CD4+ cells from about 5 patients yielded CD25+CD127- cells. The sample taken for sequencing was CD4+ Tregs sorted from blood. These TCRs come from a human donor with alopecia areata.

This clone occurred a few times. The rearrangement uses TRBV25-1 and TRBJ2-2; TRBD1 matches 11 bases. The CDR3 is 16 amino acids. V gave up 4 bases and J gave up 7 bases; unmatched junction bases: 8. Germline CDR1 reads MGHDK; CDR2 reads SYGVNS. The CDR3, as DNA: TGTGCCAGCAGTGGGCCCCGGACAGGGGGCTTCGGGGAGCTGTTTTTT. Amino acid sequence: CASSGPRTGGFGELFF. Filled out from reference TRBV25-1 and TRBJ2-2, the complete variable domain reads EADIYQTPRYLVIGTGKKITLECSQTMGHDKMYWYQQDPGMELHLIHYSYGVNSTEKGDLSSESTVSRIRTEHFPLTLESARPSHTSQYLCASSGPRTGGFGELFFGEGSRLTVL.

This clone has more than one count but fewer than ten. The rearrangement links TRBV30 to TRBJ1-2, with unresolved D. The germline V gene has CDR1 GTSNPN and CDR2 SVGIG (reference sequence). The V gene lost 2 bases and the J gene lost 7 bases, with 11 bases spanning the gap. The CDR3 is 12 residues long. CDR3 in DNA: TGTGCCTGGAGTTCTCAAACGGGTGGCTACACCTTC. Protein product: CAWSSQTGGYTF. Full variable domain (remainder filled in from reference TRBV30 and TRBJ1-2): SQTIHQWPATLVQPVGSPLSLECTVEGTSNPNLYWYRQAAGRGLQLLFYSVGIGQISSEVPQNLSASRPQDRQFILSSKKLLLSDSGFYLCAWSSQTGGYTFGSGTRLTVV.

In its sample, this clone was seen a few times. At one boundary the junction diverges from the germline segment, which might be a read error. V is TRBV5-1 and J is TRBJ2-2, with 7 bases that match TRBD1. In germline, CDR1 is SGHRS, CDR2 YFSETQ. The CDR3 has 12 amino acids. CDR3 coding DNA: TGCGCCTGCAGACAGGGCGCCGGGGAGCTGTTTTTT. Amino acids: CACRQGAGELFF. Full variable domain (rest looked up from reference TRBV5-1 and TRBJ2-2): KAGVTQTPRYLIKTRGQQVTLSCSPISGHRSVSWYQQTPGQGLQFLFEYFSETQRNKGNFPGRFSGRQFSNSRSEMNVSTLELGDSALYLCACRQGAGELFFGEGSRLTVL.

The V call is TRBV14, the J call TRBJ2-1; D not certain. The CDR3 sequence is 15 residues long. V was cut by 1 base and J by 3 bases, with 10 bases left in between. Germline assignment: CDR1 SGHDN and CDR2 FVKESK. The CDR3 loop reads CASSQGHHYYNEQFF. Written as DNA, the CDR3 is TGTGCCAGCAGCCAAGGTCATCATTACTACAATGAGCAGTTCTTC. Based on the CDR3 plus reference TRBV14 and TRBJ2-1, the full variable domain is EAGVTQFPSHSVIEKGQTVTLRCDPISGHDNLYWYRRVMGKEIKFLLHFVKESKQDESGMPNNRFLAERTGGTYSTLKVQPAELEDSGVYFCASSQGHHYYNEQFFGPGTRLTVL.

The CDR3 nucleotides are TGTGCCAGCAGCTCGCTAGGGCCCCAGCATTTT. Its protein is CASSSLGPQHF. The V and J genes are TRBV28 and TRBJ1-5; D remains unclear. The germline V gene has CDR1 MDHEN and CDR2 SYDVKM. Trimming took off 6 bases at V and 9 bases at J, with 9 bases between the two ends. The CDR3 spans 11 residues.

The rearrangement links TRBV4-3 to TRBJ2-5, with 7 bases aligning to TRBD1. TRBJ2-7 explains the end of the DNA better; the J call may be wrong. Germline assignment: CDR1 LGHNA and CDR2 YSLEER. The CDR3 runs 14 residues. CDR3 region: CASSPRDSGYEQYF. In DNA form, the CDR3 reads TGCGCCAGCAGCCCCAGGGACAGTGGCTACGAGCAGTACTTC.

This chain joins TRBV27 and TRBJ1-2; 12 nucleotides agree with TRBD1. Per the germline V gene, CDR1 is MNHEY and CDR2 is SMNVEV (reference sequence). The CDR3 totals 18 residues. Trimming removed 5 bases from V and 5 bases from J; junction bases left unmatched: 15. The CDR3 nucleotides read TGTGCCAGCAGTCGGGCCCGGGACAGGGGGCGGATTCGGTATGGCTACACCTTC. Translating gives CASSRARDRGRIRYGYTF.

V usage is TRBV6-1 and J usage is TRBJ2-7, with D unresolved. CDR3 length equals 11 residues. Germline-derived CDR1 and CDR2 are MNHNS and SASEGT. Trimming left V 6 bases short and J 2 bases short, with 5 bases between. CDR3 loop: CASRGTYEQYF. The DNA of the CDR3 is TGTGCCAGCAGGGGTACCTACGAGCAGTACTTC.

This sequence joins TRBV11-3 and TRBJ2-1; 8 bases are shared with TRBD1. CDR3 length: 12 residues. After removal of 1 base from V and 12 bases from J, the junction contained 2 bases not matched to a gene. The germline gives CDR1 SGHNT, CDR2 YENEEA. The CDR3 DNA follows: TGTGCCAGCAGCTTAGCCAGGGGGCCGCAGTTCTTC. It yields the protein CASSLARGPQFF.

This clone was seen a handful of times. The CDR3 loop is CASSQASASGTPSSYNEQFF. CDR3 DNA sequence: TGTGCCAGCAGCCAAGCTTCCGCTAGCGGGACCCCCAGCTCCTACAATGAGCAGTTCTTC. The V call is TRBV14, the J call TRBJ2-1; 9 bases agree with TRBD2. There are 20 residues in the CDR3. V lost 1 base, J lost 0 bases, and 13 bases stayed unmatched. Germline V CDR1 and CDR2: SGHDN, FVKESK.

In this sample, this clone turned up once. CDR3 nucleotides: TGTGCCAGCAGTTTGCGCGCCCAAGAGACCCAGTACTTC. The encoded protein is CASSLRAQETQYF. The chain recombines TRBV28 with TRBJ2-5; D remains unclear. The V gene lost 3 bases and the J gene lost 1 base, with 6 bases spanning the gap. The CDR3 covers 13 residues. Germline V gene data show CDR1 as MDHEN and CDR2 as SYDVKM.

This chain joins TRBV5-6 and TRBJ1-5, with no clear D. The CDR3 is 15 residues long. The V and J ends lost 5 bases and 0 bases respectively, with 12 bases between them. CDR1 and CDR2 from the germline V gene are SGHDT and YYEEEE. CDR3: CASRSPSNSNQPQHF. CDR3 in DNA: TGTGCCAGCAGATCGCCAAGCAATAGCAATCAGCCCCAGCATTTT.

The genes are TRBV5-5 and TRBJ2-5; D possibly corresponds to TRBD2 (5 bases). CDR3 size: 15 residues. Trimming cost V 2 bases and J 0 bases, with 11 bases left between them. Germline V CDR1 and CDR2: SGHKS, YYEKEE (reference sequence). The chain's CDR3 is CASSFSVRYQETQYF. DNA for the CDR3: TGTGCCAGCAGCTTTAGCGTCAGGTACCAAGAGACCCAGTACTTC.

This clone was observed a single time. The J gene is TRBJ2-1, the V gene TRBV4-2; tentative D call: TRBD1 (6 bases). Germline CDR1 is LGHNA and CDR2 is YNFKEQ. With 3 bases removed from V and 5 bases from J, the gap between germline ends came to 11 bases. The CDR3 runs 14 residues. The CDR3 DNA is TGTGCCAGCAGCCAGGCAGGGGCTCACAATGAGCAGTTCTTC. Protein product: CASSQAGAHNEQFF.

This clone was observed once. CDR3 nucleotides: TGTGCCAGCAGTTTAAGGCAGCTAAACACCGGGGAGCTGTTTTTT. Translation gives CASSLRQLNTGELFF. V is TRBV27 and J is TRBJ2-2; D not resolved. CDR1 and CDR2 (germline): MNHEY, SMNVEV (reference sequence). This CDR3 contains 15 residues. The V gene lost 2 bases and the J gene lost 2 bases, with 9 bases spanning the gap.

V gene TRBV7-9 combines with J gene TRBJ1-2, with D possibly being TRBD1 (6 bases). Germline values: CDR1 SEHNR, CDR2 FQNEAQ (reference sequence). The CDR3 is 12 amino acids. V dropped 5 bases and J dropped 6 bases, with 10 bases sitting between them. The CDR3 protein is CASSLTGHGYTF. DNA for the CDR3: TGTGCCAGCAGCCTAACAGGGCATGGCTACACCTTC.

This chain links TRBV28 with TRBJ2-4; no clear D. The CDR3 contains 15 residues. With 6 bases removed from V and 2 bases from J, the gap between germline ends came to 14 bases. Germline assignment: CDR1 MDHEN and CDR2 SYDVKM. As DNA, the CDR3 is TGTGCCAGCAGCTCTGGGCTGGGGACCAAAAACATTCAGTACTTC. Translated: CASSSGLGTKNIQYF.

The chain links TRBV4-2 to TRBJ1-1, with D maybe TRBD1 (6 bases). The CDR3 is 14 residues long. Germline V gene lookup returns CDR1 LGHNA and CDR2 YNFKEQ. V was shortened by 4 bases and J by 2 bases, with 11 bases between the two germline ends. Here the CDR3 reads CASSRTGFNTEAFF. The DNA of the CDR3 is TGTGCCAGCAGCCGAACAGGGTTTAACACTGAAGCTTTCTTT.

This clone was observed a few times. The chain's CDR3 is CASSTLQYQETQYF. The CDR3 region has the DNA TGTGCCAGTAGTACCCTACAGTACCAAGAGACCCAGTACTTC. This rearrangement joins TRBV19 to TRBJ2-5, with D uncertain. From germline, CDR1 is LNHDA and CDR2 SQIVND (reference sequence). Trimming cost V 4 bases and J 0 bases, with 9 bases left between them. This CDR3 comprises 14 residues.

This clone was recorded once. V usage is TRBV5-1 and J usage is TRBJ1-1, with TRBD1 identical over 8 bases. J lost 0 bases, V lost 5 bases, and 9 bases had no gene match. The CDR3 runs 16 residues. Germline CDR1 SGHRS, CDR2 YFSETQ. The CDR3 coding sequence is TGCGCCAGCAGTTGGGGGACAGGACTCATGAACACTGAAGCTTTCTTT. It translates to CASSWGTGLMNTEAFF.

The chain uses TRBV7-9 and TRBJ2-7; D is unclear. V was cut by 2 bases and J by 4 bases, with 6 bases left in between. This CDR3 has 12 amino acids. CDR1 SEHNR and CDR2 FQNEAQ come from the germline V gene (reference sequence). The CDR3 here is CASSLTRYEQYF. The CDR3 region has the DNA TGTGCCAGCAGCTTAACTCGGTACGAGCAGTACTTC.

This clone was seen more than once but under ten times. The V and J genes are TRBV28 and TRBJ2-1, with D perhaps being TRBD1 or TRBD2 (5 bases each). Germline CDR1 reads MDHEN; CDR2 reads SYDVKM. Trimming cost V 5 bases and J 6 bases, with 17 bases left between them. This CDR3 comprises 15 residues. CDR3 sequence reads: CASSELGRGVNEQFF. In nucleotides, the CDR3 is TGTGCCAGCAGTGAATTAGGGAGAGGGGTCAATGAGCAGTTCTTC.

The chain is built from TRBV27 and TRBJ1-2; tentative D call: TRBD1 (5 bases). The germline CDR1 and CDR2 sequences are MNHEY and SMNVEV (reference sequence). V was pared by 6 bases and J by 6 bases, with 14 bases between. The CDR3 contains 13 residues. CDR3 loop: CASRTVRSHGYTF. CDR3 coding DNA: TGTGCCAGCAGGACAGTAAGATCTCATGGCTACACCTTC.

CDR3 in amino acids: CASTPGASGGYTF. CDR3 sequence (DNA): TGTGCCAGCACCCCGGGGGCGAGTGGCGGCTACACCTTC. V usage is TRBV7-2 and J usage is TRBJ1-2, with D possibly matching TRBD1 (6 bases). Trimming cost V 7 bases and J 8 bases, with 17 bases left between them. The CDR3 has 13 amino acids. Germline V CDR1 and CDR2: SGHTA, FQGNSA.

This chain uses TRBV6-6 with TRBJ2-7; perhaps TRBD1 as D (6 bases). Germline-derived CDR1 and CDR2 are MNHNY and SVGAGI (reference sequence). The V end lost 7 bases, the J end lost 5 bases, and 6 bases lay between the germline ends. This CDR3 has 10 amino acids. The CDR3 is CASKGDEQYF. As DNA, the CDR3 is TGTGCCAGCAAGGGGGACGAGCAGTACTTC.